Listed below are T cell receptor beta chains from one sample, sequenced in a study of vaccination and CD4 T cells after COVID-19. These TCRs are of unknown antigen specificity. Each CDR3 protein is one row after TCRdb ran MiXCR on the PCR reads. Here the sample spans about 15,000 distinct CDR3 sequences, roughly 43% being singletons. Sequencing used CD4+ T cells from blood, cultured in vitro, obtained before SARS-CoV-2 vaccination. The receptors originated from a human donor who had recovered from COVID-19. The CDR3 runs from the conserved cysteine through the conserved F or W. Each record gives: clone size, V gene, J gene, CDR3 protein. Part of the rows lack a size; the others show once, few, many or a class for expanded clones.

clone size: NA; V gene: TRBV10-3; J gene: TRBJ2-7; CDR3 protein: CASTGGTGAYEQYF
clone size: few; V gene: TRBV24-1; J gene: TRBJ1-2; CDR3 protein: CATSDPHTLNGYTF
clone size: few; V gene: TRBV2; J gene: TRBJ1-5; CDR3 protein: CASRWTGNQPQHF
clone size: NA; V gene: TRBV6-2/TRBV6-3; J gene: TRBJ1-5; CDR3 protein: CASLNPGQPQHF
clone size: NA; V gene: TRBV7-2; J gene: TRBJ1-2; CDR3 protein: CASIRTGGADGYTF
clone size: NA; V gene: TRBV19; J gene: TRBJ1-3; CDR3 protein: CASSRNGHSGNTIYF
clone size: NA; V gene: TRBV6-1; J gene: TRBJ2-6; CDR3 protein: CASSEEGSGANVLTF
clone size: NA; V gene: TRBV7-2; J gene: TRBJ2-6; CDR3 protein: CASSLAHLSGANVLTF
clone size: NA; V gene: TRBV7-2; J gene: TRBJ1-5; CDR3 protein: CASSSRGTPQHF
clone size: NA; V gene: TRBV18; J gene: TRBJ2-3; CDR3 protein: CASSPRDRGMDTQYF
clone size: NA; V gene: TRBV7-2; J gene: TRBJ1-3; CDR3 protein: CASSKGTGRGNTIYF